A selection of T cell receptor beta chains follows, all from one sample in a study of T cells expressing NK-cell markers. TCRdb re-called the 5' RACE reads, yielding one record per CDR3 amino acid sequence without DNA. The sample includes 200,000 to 300,000 distinct CDR3 sequences. Material: blood T cells: a sorted CD56 or NKG2C T cell subset, CD4+ or CD8+ T cells, or bulk PBMC T cells (not recorded which). The receptor set was obtained from a man in his late teens or twenties in good health. The CDR3 runs from the conserved cysteine through the conserved F or W. Fields, in order: V gene, J gene, CDR3 protein.

V: TRBV12-3/TRBV12-4
J: TRBJ2-3
CDR3: CANIPTRLAGVDTQYF

V: TRBV20-1
J: TRBJ2-1
CDR3: CSASIRSGAYNEQFF

V: TRBV7-2
J: TRBJ2-7
CDR3: CASSLAPLAFYEQYF

V: TRBV4-3
J: TRBJ2-5
CDR3: CASSSSTSGAETQYF

V: TRBV14
J: TRBJ2-1
CDR3: CASSQGTSWYNEQFF

V: TRBV29-1
J: TRBJ2-5
CDR3: CSVGLAPTSGTQYF

V: TRBV5-1
J: TRBJ2-1
CDR3: CASSTVPGLAGGRNYNEQFF

V: TRBV10-1
J: TRBJ2-5
CDR3: CASSEPGQGEETQYF

V: TRBV10-3
J: TRBJ2-3
CDR3: CASRGGGPSADTQYF

V: TRBV7-2
J: TRBJ2-1
CDR3: CASSLGFQRVDEQFF

V: TRBV19
J: TRBJ2-1
CDR3: CASSIATRGNEQFF

V: TRBV12-3/TRBV12-4
J: TRBJ2-7
CDR3: CASRPSVYEQYF

V: TRBV5-1
J: TRBJ2-4
CDR3: CASSAPKTPGVENIQYF

V: TRBV20-1
J: TRBJ2-1
CDR3: CSARDVGSGRGSYNEQFF

V: TRBV10-3
J: TRBJ2-3
CDR3: CAIRKAGGGTDTQYF

V: TRBV3-1
J: TRBJ2-2
CDR3: CASSQALKGLAGRTGELFF

V: TRBV4-2
J: TRBJ2-2
CDR3: CASSQLELAGIGELFF

V: TRBV20-1
J: TRBJ1-1
CDR3: CSATHRGGLAEAFF

V: TRBV5-1
J: TRBJ2-7
CDR3: CASSPDRVGYEQYF

V: TRBV6-5
J: TRBJ1-1
CDR3: CASSYRAGGRTGTEAFF

V: TRBV20-1
J: TRBJ2-7
CDR3: CSAQRTGDYEQYF

V: TRBV20-1
J: TRBJ1-1
CDR3: CSASSGRNTEAFF

V: TRBV6-1
J: TRBJ1-1
CDR3: CASSLRTTSGTEAFF

V: TRBV6-5
J: TRBJ2-5
CDR3: CASSYFGAGNQETQYF

V: TRBV11-2
J: TRBJ2-5
CDR3: CASSFGTSGRGETQYF

V: TRBV7-2
J: TRBJ2-3
CDR3: CASSSSGPPSTDTQYF

V: TRBV18
J: TRBJ2-1
CDR3: CASSPNPGLAGKAYNEQFF

V: TRBV4-1
J: TRBJ2-5
CDR3: CASSQGQGGETQYF

V: TRBV6-2/TRBV6-3
J: TRBJ2-2
CDR3: CASNGPKGRGELFF

V: TRBV7-3
J: TRBJ2-3
CDR3: CASSAGTPDTQYF

V: TRBV12-3/TRBV12-4
J: TRBJ1-1
CDR3: CASTPREYTEAFF

V: TRBV20-1
J: TRBJ2-3
CDR3: CSVQGTGGLRDTQYF

V: TRBV20-1
J: TRBJ2-1
CDR3: CSARGLAGGYGNEQFF

V: TRBV6-5
J: TRBJ1-4
CDR3: CASSNSPGQGSTNEKLFF

V: TRBV20-1
J: TRBJ2-5
CDR3: CSARDLTPRETQYF

V: TRBV20-1
J: TRBJ2-7
CDR3: CSAREINEQYF

V: TRBV25-1
J: TRBJ2-7
CDR3: CASRESGQHYEQYF

V: TRBV20-1
J: TRBJ2-3
CDR3: CSASVEQANTQYF

V: TRBV5-4
J: TRBJ2-1
CDR3: CASSSRGVGEQFF

V: TRBV15
J: TRBJ1-4
CDR3: CATSREGPGEELFF

V: TRBV4-2
J: TRBJ1-1
CDR3: CASSQNPTGVNTEAFF

V: TRBV5-1
J: TRBJ2-3
CDR3: CASIRDGHTDTQYF

V: TRBV6-2/TRBV6-3
J: TRBJ2-2
CDR3: CASSTYTGTGELFF

V: TRBV7-3
J: TRBJ1-1
CDR3: CASSPTLSTEAFF

V: TRBV12-3/TRBV12-4
J: TRBJ2-3
CDR3: CASRLMGTSRDTQYF

V: TRBV9
J: TRBJ2-3
CDR3: CASSVVPFGYTDTQYF

V: TRBV6-1
J: TRBJ2-4
CDR3: CASSEGPGGRNIQYF

V: TRBV12-3/TRBV12-4
J: TRBJ2-1
CDR3: CAAATDYEQFF

V: TRBV7-2
J: TRBJ2-1
CDR3: CASSSPRGAGASNEQFF

V: TRBV18
J: TRBJ2-3
CDR3: CASSPPLADTQYF

V: TRBV15
J: TRBJ2-3
CDR3: CATSRDLVDTQYF

V: TRBV7-8
J: TRBJ1-5
CDR3: CASSLAADQPQHF

V: TRBV5-1
J: TRBJ2-3
CDR3: CASSLEGRSGTDTQYF

V: TRBV25-1
J: TRBJ2-1
CDR3: CASSDLLAGGRNEQFF

V: TRBV7-9
J: TRBJ2-1
CDR3: CASSRSVDEQFF